The entry that follows covers one T cell receptor beta chain sequence. Its specificity is not known. Measured with immunoSEQ multiplex PCR; TCRdb has only the in-frame clones, and not every one. The sample has under 150,000 clones, roughly nine tenths seen once. Looked up from germline, CDR1 is SQVTM and CDR2 is ANQGSEA. This CDR3 has 15 amino acids. V shed 6 bases and J 2 bases; nucleotides not matched to a gene: 9. The data belong to a study of graft-versus-host responses after intestinal transplantation. Findings of the study overall: Individuals who had graft-donor T cell macrochimerism had allografts that showed high graft-versus-host to host-versus-graft clonal ratios. An association linked early post-transplant HvG declines with peak circulating GvH clone levels. Ileal or blood samples showed some GvH clones first, and such clones were also found in recipient marrow.

The chain uses TRBV29-1 and TRBJ2-3; 9 bases match TRBD1. The sequence came from a human donor who received an intestinal transplant. The source was unstimulated CD4+ T cells sorted from spleen or lymph node cells, collected before intestinal transplant. CDR3 sequence (DNA): TGCAGCGTGTCGACTACAGGGGGCGACACAGATACGCAGTATTTT. This encodes CSVSTTGGDTDTQYF.